This T cell receptor beta chain was documented in a study of identical twins. Overall study results and limits: Beta out-of-frame sequences displayed a weaker excess of sharing between twins. Invariant MAIT and iNKT cells are populations that could partly confound zero-insertion analyses.

Trimming took 3 bases from V and 11 from J, leaving 14 bases between them. The CDR3 totals 12 residues. Template switching, a step in the protocol, added a universal primer site, and cDNA carried unique molecular identifiers. MiXCR, applied by TCRdb to the 5' RACE reads, yields one record per CDR3 protein. The sample includes approximately 600,000 distinct CDR3 sequences, 7.5% to 10% of them seen just once. The table lists this clonotype with many counts. The antigen is not known. These records were also assigned to another study, of yellow fever vaccine responses in identical twins.

The sequence was obtained from a woman younger than 35 in good health. The chain couples TRBV12-3 or TRBV12-4 to TRBJ2-7, with no clear D. The sample comprised PBMCs. As DNA, the CDR3 is TGTGCCAGCAGTTTCGACGGACGTCATAAGTACTTC. This encodes CASSFDGRHKYF.